The clone carrying this T cell receptor (beta chain) was seen more than once but under ten times. Antigen unknown. V was clipped by 6 bases and J by 2 bases, with 14 bases between them. The CDR3 runs to 14 residues. The germline gives CDR1 DFQATT, CDR2 SNEGSKA (reference sequence). This entry comes from a study of response to subunit inactivated influenza vaccine. Study-wide results and caveats: A suggestion made by the authors is that each seasonal influenza vaccination recruits few new T cells.

From the RT-PCR reads, TCRdb called clonotypes with MiXCR, one entry per CDR3 protein. The sample consists of about 780,000 distinct CDR3 sequences, around 18% of them appearing once. This rearrangement joins TRBV20-1 to TRBJ2-1; D not certain. The sequenced sample was PBMCs from blood, obtained about 5 days after vaccination. The sequence derives from a man aged 45-60 years who received an inactivated influenza vaccine. CDR3 bases: TGCAGTGCGCTCCTAGGACCCACCTACAATGAGCAGTTCTTC. Translating it yields CSALLGPTYNEQFF.